The 12 T cell receptor beta chains below come from one sample, sequenced in a study of beta chain features in type 1 diabetes. Expressed TCRB transcripts got sequenced, as all isolated RNA was reverse transcribed. Sequencing used immunoSEQ multiplex PCR; TCRdb keeps in-frame clones, though not all of them. Seen here are about 160,000 clones, around 8% observed once, and the top ten hold 0.94%. For these TCRs, the target antigens are not known. The study, taken as a whole, reports: Patients with Type 1 diabetes showed moderately but significantly shorter TCRB CDR3s in all four CD4+ subsets.

The sequencing sample was made of central memory CD4+ T cells from blood. The receptors stem from a woman between 35 and 50 years old with type 1 diabetes.

In its sample, this clone was seen a few times. The chain combines TRBV29-1 with TRBJ2-7; TRBD1 aligns across 8 bases. CDR3 length: 13 amino acids. V shed 5 bases, J shed 2 bases, and the junction held 5 bases outside the gene matches. Per the germline V gene, CDR1 is SQVTM and CDR2 is ANQGSEA. The CDR3 loop is CSVQGQVAYEQYF. CDR3 bases: TGCAGCGTTCAGGGACAGGTCGCCTACGAGCAGTACTTC.

Written as DNA, the CDR3 is TGTGCCAGCAGCTGGGAGGGGCAGGGTAATAGTCGGGGGCATTTT. Its protein product is CASSWEGQGNSRGHF. The V gene is TRBV28, the J gene TRBJ1-5; D might be TRBD1 (5 bases). The CDR3 contains 15 residues. The germline CDR1 and CDR2 sequences are MDHEN and SYDVKM. Trimming pared 6 bases from V and 15 bases from J, leaving 27 bases between. The entire variable domain, with the rest obtained from reference TRBV28 and TRBJ1-5, is as follows: DVKVTQSSRYLVKRTGEKVFLECVQDMDHENMFWYRQDPGLGLRLIYFSYDVKMKEKGDIPEGYSVSREKKERFSLILESASTNQTSMYLCASSWEGQGNSRGHFGDGTRLSIL.

This clone was observed a handful of times. This chain connects TRBV4-3 to TRBJ2-1; tentative D call: TRBD2 (5 bases). Germline CDR1 reads LGHNA; CDR2 reads YSLEER. V was trimmed by 0 bases and J by 15 bases, leaving 18 bases between them. The CDR3 runs to 14 residues. The CDR3 bases are TGCGCCAGCAGCCAAGATGGAGGCCTTAGCCCCCCGTTCTTC. This translates into CASSQDGGLSPPFF.

This clone has a count of ten or more. The gene calls are TRBV9 and TRBJ2-5, with D possibly being TRBD1 (5 bases). The CDR3 is 13 residues long. Between the trimmed V and J ends, which lost 1 base and 5 bases, there was a span of 9 bases. Germline values: CDR1 SGDLS, CDR2 YYNGEE. The CDR3 DNA reads as TGTGCCAGCAGCGTACAGGGCGTGGAGACCCAGTACTTC. It specifies CASSVQGVETQYF.

Only a few counts were recorded for this clone. The chain links TRBV29-1 to TRBJ2-1; 13 bases map to TRBD2. V dropped 7 bases and J dropped 0; count of bases not matched to a gene: 9. This CDR3 has 17 amino acids. Looked up from germline, CDR1 is SQVTM and CDR2 is ANQGSEA. CDR3: CSARTSGGTLSYNEQFF. The CDR3 nucleotides are TGCAGCGCCCGGACTAGCGGGGGCACCCTCTCCTACAATGAGCAGTTCTTC.

This clone occurred a few times. The rearrangement links TRBV7-6 to TRBJ1-5; perhaps TRBD1 as D (5 bases). Germline assignment: CDR1 SGHVS and CDR2 FNYEAQ. This CDR3 is 16 amino acids long. Trimming left V 3 bases short and J 7 bases short, with 19 bases between. In nucleotides, the CDR3 is TGTGCCAGCAGCTTGACCGGGGGACTCCCTGGGCAGCCCCAGCATTTT. It translates to CASSLTGGLPGQPQHF.

The chain is built from TRBV7-6 and TRBJ2-1; TRBD2 matches at 8 bases. Germline-derived CDR1 and CDR2 are SGHVS and FNYEAQ. The CDR3 is made up of 13 amino acids. The CDR3 nucleotides read TGTGCTTCCTCCAGCGGGAGTTCTAATGAGCAGTTCTTC. Its protein is CASSSGSSNEQFF.

The V call is TRBV13, the J call TRBJ1-2, with TRBD1 as a possible D gene (5 bases). Germline CDR1 and CDR2: PRHDT and FYEKMQ (reference sequence). V gave up 4 bases and J gave up 3 bases, with 6 bases separating them. The CDR3 runs to 12 residues. The CDR3 loop reads CASSSQDYGYTF. DNA for the CDR3: TGTGCCAGCAGCTCACAGGACTATGGCTACACCTTC.

The chain carries TRBV6-7 and TRBJ2-7; D ambiguous. TRBV6-7 is an ORF, with its function uncertain. The CDR3 is made up of 18 amino acids. V was trimmed by 8 bases and J by 5 bases, leaving 31 bases between them. CDR3 in DNA: TGTGCCAGCCCATATCCCCCCGGCTTCCCCGCTGAGGTGGACGAGCAGTACTTC. Its protein is CASPYPPGFPAEVDEQYF.

This sequence joins TRBV5-4 and TRBJ1-1; D might be TRBD1 (6 bases). CDR3 length: 15 amino acids. The germline gives CDR1 SGHNT, CDR2 YYREEE (reference sequence). V was shortened by 3 bases and J by 0 bases, with 12 bases between the two germline ends. The CDR3 loop is CASSYGQSLNTEAFF. The CDR3 region has the DNA TGTGCCAGCAGCTATGGACAGAGCTTGAACACTGAAGCTTTCTTT.

The V call is TRBV25-1, the J call TRBJ1-1; TRBD1 aligns across 9 bases. The CDR3 covers 16 residues. In germline, CDR1 is MGHDK, CDR2 SYGVNS. Trimming took 4 bases from V and 1 from J; bases not matched to a gene: 7. This chain's CDR3 is CASSAPGTGKNTEAFF. The CDR3 coding sequence is TGTGCCAGCAGTGCCCCCGGGACAGGGAAGAACACTGAAGCTTTCTTT. Complete variable domain (other parts from reference TRBV25-1 and TRBJ1-1): EADIYQTPRYLVIGTGKKITLECSQTMGHDKMYWYQQDPGMELHLIHYSYGVNSTEKGDLSSESTVSRIRTEHFPLTLESARPSHTSQYLCASSAPGTGKNTEAFFGQGTRLTVV.

The V gene is TRBV4-3, the J gene TRBJ1-5; D gene uncertain. Germline V gene lookup returns CDR1 LGHNA and CDR2 YSLEER. V dropped 2 bases and J dropped 7 bases, with 9 bases sitting between them. There are 13 residues in the CDR3. CDR3 loop: CASSQILGQPQHF. The CDR3 DNA reads as TGCGCCAGCAGCCAAATTTTGGGCCAGCCCCAGCATTTT.